Included here is one TCR beta chain sequence, with context. Its antigen remains unidentified. The input lacks base qualities; no much larger clone sits a single base away. The sample is drawn from a study of blood T cell repertoires in COVID-19 (dated by TCRdb to between 2020 and 2021). As for the study more broadly: Collaborator samples came from the United States, Italy and Spain and covered acute and convalescent phases of COVID-19. Where available, HLA class I and class II types were taken from metadata supplied by the sample provider and were not determined by assay-based typing. Subjects who had been exposed to COVID-19, were actively infected with it, or had recovered from it provided the deeply sampled blood TCRbeta repertoires that made up the dataset. Samples were obtained from the ongoing ImmuneRACE study (first 160 participants) and from 1,254 subjects provided by 6 global collaborators. A de-identified subject ID, COVID-19 status, age in years and sex were almost always included in the sample metadata. The prospective study material was composed of cDNA or gDNA derived from T cells, B-cell-depleted T cells, or PBMCs. The repertoires were released in a freely available public database intended as a resource for research on the immune response to SARS-CoV-2. Broader findings and caveats from the paper: The quantity of clinical and demographic metadata differed by source and by participant and was supplied without curation.

The immunoSEQ Assay, a bias-controlled multiplex PCR, was used to amplify TCRbeta CDR3 regions from genomic DNA. As for the original processing: Within the assay, amplification of reference gene primers was used to estimate how many nucleated cells each sample contained. To quantify the absolute abundance of each unique TCRbeta CDR3 rearrangement, sequence reads were collapsed and filtered. For each sample, productive Simpson clonality was calculated as the square root of Simpson's diversity index over productive rearrangements. What TCRdb holds here is the immuneACCESS table cut down to in-frame rearrangements. Part of the clones is not present; checked against another copy, under half of the missing clones reflect an unresolved V gene, and the others are unexplained. The V and J calls and clone size are taken from that table; D and trimming were inferred from the DNA. The sample table records around 120,000 clones; around 83% of these occur just once. The ten largest clones represent about 6.3% of the sample.

Each collaborating institution followed its own protocols to collect whole blood in K2EDTA tubes. For TCRbeta analysis, collaborator samples were shipped as frozen whole blood, as isolated PBMCs, or as DNA extracted from either sample type. From a lookup of the germline V gene, CDR1 and CDR2 are MDHEN and SYDVKM. V ends up 5 bases short and J 3 bases short, with an unmatched junction base count of 7. From its cysteine to its phenylalanine, the CDR3 spans 15 amino acids. Only the CDR3 region is kept as DNA, spanning 45 bases read in frame from base 1. Rearrangement joined TRBV28 to TRBJ2-7, with 10 bases matching TRBD2. The sequenced material came from peripheral blood. This TCR derives from a man at least 80 years old with active or convalescent COVID-19. The nucleotide sequence is TGTGCCAGCAGTCAGCGGGGGGGCCTTATCTACGAGCAGTACTTC. Protein translation: CASSQRGGLIYEQYF.